The rows below give T cell receptor beta chains drawn from one sample of a study of cytomegalovirus exposure and HLA in healthy donors. Profiled with immunoSEQ multiplex PCR; TCRdb holds only in-frame clones, not every one. Altogether about 130,000 clones are present, approximately 84% being singletons, with the ten largest covering around 3%. Sequencing used PBMCs. The receptors derive from a boy aged 2 to 9 in good health and CMV-seronegative. Both conserved end residues are part of each CDR3. Fields, in order: J gene, clone size, V gene, D gene, CDR3 DNA, CDR3 protein. A D gene is named only where the DNA matches it firmly. Size tells how often a clone was seen (once, few, many) or the class of an expanded clone, and some rows leave it out.

TRBJ1-1 | . | TRBV4-3 | . | TGCGCCAGCAGCCAAGATAAGGGAGGGTTCACTGAAGCTTTCTTT | CASSQDKGGFTEAFF
TRBJ1-1 | once | TRBV27 | TRBD1 | TGTGCCAGCAGTTTATCAGGGACAGTCAACACTGAAGCTTTCTTT | CASSLSGTVNTEAFF
TRBJ2-3 | . | TRBV5-1 | . | TGCGCCAGCAGCTTGGGACAGGGGAGGGCTCCGCAGTATTTT | CASSLGQGRAPQYF
TRBJ1-2 | . | TRBV7-9 | TRBD1 | TGTGCCAGCAGCTTTGACAGGGCTGATGGCTACACCTTC | CASSFDRADGYTF
TRBJ2-7 | . | TRBV13 | TRBD1 | TGTGCCAGCAGCTATGGGACAGCCTCCTACGAGCAGTACTTC | CASSYGTASYEQYF
TRBJ1-1 | once | TRBV7-9 | . | TGTTCCAGCAGCTTATTAGGGGACACGGAACCTGAAGCTTTCTTT | CSSSLLGDTEPEAFF
TRBJ2-3 | . | TRBV4-2 | TRBD2 | TGTGCCAGCAGCCACCGAACTGGCGGGGGAGTTGCAGATACGCAGTATTTT | CASSHRTGGGVADTQYF
TRBJ2-3 | . | TRBV29-1 | . | TGCAGCGTTCACACAAACACAGATACGCAGTATTTT | CSVHTNTDTQYF
TRBJ2-7 | . | TRBV6-6 | TRBD2 | TGTGCCAGCTCCCCGGGGGGGCCTCCCTACGAGCAGTACTTC | CASSPGGPPYEQYF
TRBJ2-1 | . | TRBV13 | TRBD2 | TGTGCCAGCAGCCTCGAAGCGGGAACTAGACACAATGAGCAGTTCTTC | CASSLEAGTRHNEQFF